This is a list of T cell receptor beta chains from one sample in a study of T cells in Graves' hyperthyroidism and ophthalmopathy. One entry per CDR3 protein, called by TCRdb with MiXCR from the multiplex PCR reads. The table lists a few hundred thousand distinct CDR3 sequences, about an eighth of them singletons, with around 32% in the top ten. Sample: blood. Source of these receptors: a woman between 40 and 50 years old with Graves' ophthalmopathy. Both conserved end residues are part of each CDR3. A D gene is named only where the DNA matches it firmly. Size is omitted from some rows. Given values are once, few, many or a class for expanded clones.

d_call | j_call | v_call | clone_size | cdr3_nt | cdr3_aa
TRBD1 | TRBJ2-1 | TRBV2 | many | TGTGCCAGCAGTGAACAAGGGGACAGGGAACGCGAGCAGTTCTTC | CASSEQGDREREQFF
TRBD1 | TRBJ1-2 | TRBV6-1 | many | TGTGCCAGCAGTTACGTGGGGGGACAGCCTAATGGCTACACCTTC | CASSYVGGQPNGYTF
NA | TRBJ2-3 | TRBV19 | few | TGTGCCAGTACCAAGAGAGATACGCAGTATTTT | CASTKRDTQYF
TRBD1 | TRBJ1-2 | TRBV4-1 | NA | TGCGCCAGCAGCCAAGGGTGGTCAGGGGGGAACTATGGCTACACCTTC | CASSQGWSGGNYGYTF
NA | TRBJ1-1 | TRBV3-1 | few | TGTGCCAGCAGCCAATACGGGGGGACTGAAGCTTTCTTT | CASSQYGGTEAFF
NA | TRBJ1-4 | TRBV13 | many | TGTGCCAGCAGCCCTGACCGGAGGGGTGAAAAACTGTTTTTT | CASSPDRRGEKLFF
NA | TRBJ2-5 | TRBV27 | few | TGTGCCAGCAGTTCCCGGTGGGGAGAGACCCAGTACTTC | CASSSRWGETQYF
NA | TRBJ2-1 | TRBV11-2 | many | TGTGCCAGCAGCTTCCCCAGCCGCCCGAGGGGCGATGAGCAGTTCTTC | CASSFPSRPRGDEQFF
TRBD1 | TRBJ2-2 | TRBV7-9 | NA | TGTGCCAGCAGCCAAAACCTCCCGGGACAGGGAGCCGGGGAGCTGTTTTTT | CASSQNLPGQGAGELFF
NA | TRBJ2-7 | TRBV29-1 | many | TGCAGCGTCAAGACAGGCTATAAGGCCTACGAGCAGTACTTC | CSVKTGYKAYEQYF
TRBD1 | TRBJ1-1 | TRBV28 | few | TGTGCCAGCAGTTTATGGGGGACAGGGGGCAAGGACACTGAAGCTTTCTTT | CASSLWGTGGKDTEAFF
NA | TRBJ1-1 | TRBV20-1 | many | TGCAGTGCTATGGATAGAAAAGCTTTCTTT | CSAMDRKAFF
TRBD1 | TRBJ1-4 | TRBV5-1 | many | TGCGCCAGCAGCTATGGGGACAGGATTGCAACTAATGAAAAACTGTTTTTT | CASSYGDRIATNEKLFF
NA | TRBJ2-1 | TRBV15 | many | TGTGCCACCAGCAGAGATCGACCTCGAAATGAGCAGTTCTTC | CATSRDRPRNEQFF
TRBD2 | TRBJ2-3 | TRBV15 | few | TGTGCCACCAGCAGACAGGACTTCGGGGGGGGTAGCACAGATACGCAGTATTTT | CATSRQDFGGGSTDTQYF
NA | TRBJ2-3 | TRBV18 | few | TGTGCCAGCTCACGACTCAATTTCGGCACAGATACGCAGTATTTT | CASSRLNFGTDTQYF
NA | TRBJ2-3 | TRBV4-1 | few | TGCGCCAGCAGCCAAGATCGTAGTACGCAGTATTTT | CASSQDRSTQYF
NA | TRBJ1-5 | TRBV12-3/TRBV12-4 | many | TGTGCCAGCAGTTTCGGACTCTCCCACGGCAATCAGCCCCAGCATTTT | CASSFGLSHGNQPQHF
NA | TRBJ2-5 | TRBV20-1 | few | TGCAGTGCTAGAGTCGCAGGGGCGAACCAAGAGACCCAGTACTTC | CSARVAGANQETQYF
NA | TRBJ1-5 | TRBV19 | NA | TGTGCCAGTAGTCCCCGTGACAGTCAGCCCCAGCATTTT | CASSPRDSQPQHF
NA | TRBJ2-3 | TRBV10-1 | many | TGCGCCAGCAGTGAGTCACCCCTGGCAGGCACAGATACGCAGTATTTT | CASSESPLAGTDTQYF
TRBD2 | TRBJ2-3 | TRBV6-1 | few | TGTGCCAGCCGGAAGCGGGGGGTGGCAGATACGCAGTATTTT | CASRKRGVADTQYF
NA | TRBJ1-5 | TRBV6-1 | NA | TGTGCCAGCAGTGAATGGTGCGACAATCAGCCCCGGCATTTT | CASSEWCDNQPRHF
TRBD2 | TRBJ2-1 | TRBV7-9 | NA | TGTGCCAGCAGCTTACTAGCGGGGGGAGCTGAGCAGTTCTTC | CASSLLAGGAEQFF
NA | TRBJ2-7 | TRBV27 | many | TGTGCCAGCAGTTTCGTCATTGGGGGGAACGAGCAGTACTTC | CASSFVIGGNEQYF
TRBD1 | TRBJ2-7 | TRBV20-1 | many | TGCAGTGCTAGAGATTTTGGGACAGGGATTCTCTACGAGCAGTACTTC | CSARDFGTGILYEQYF
NA | TRBJ2-7 | TRBV20-1 | NA | TGCAGTGCTACCCCGGGTTACTACGAGCAGTACTTC | CSATPGYYEQYF
TRBD2 | TRBJ2-7 | TRBV12-3/TRBV12-4 | many | TGTGCCAGCAGTTTGTTAGCGGGAGCCCCCCACGAGCAGTACTTC | CASSLLAGAPHEQYF
TRBD1 | TRBJ1-4 | TRBV7-2 | NA | TGTGCCAGCAGCCTATCGGGACAGGGGTTGCAAAAACTGTTTTTT | CASSLSGQGLQKLFF
NA | TRBJ1-5 | TRBV3-1 | many | TGTGCCAGCAGCCAAGCCGCGAATAGCAATCAGCCCCAGCATTTT | CASSQAANSNQPQHF
NA | TRBJ1-6 | TRBV6-1 | NA | TGTGCCAGCAGTGAATTCGAGCAGGGGAGGTCACCCCTCCACTTT | CASSEFEQGRSPLHF
NA | TRBJ1-1 | TRBV29-1 | many | TGCAGCGTTGGAGTGGCAGTTAAGAACACTGAAGCTTTCTTT | CSVGVAVKNTEAFF
NA | TRBJ1-2 | TRBV6-5 | many | TGTGCCAGCAGTTACTCGAAAGGCCTTGGGTATGGCTACACCTTC | CASSYSKGLGYGYTF
NA | TRBJ1-5 | TRBV12-3/TRBV12-4 | many | TGTGCCAGCAGTTTATCGGGGGGGGATCAGCCCCAGCATTTT | CASSLSGGDQPQHF
NA | TRBJ2-5 | TRBV4-1 | NA | TGCGCCAGCAGCCAAGATTTTCAGGGAAGAGTCCAAGAGACCCAGTACTTC | CASSQDFQGRVQETQYF
TRBD1 | TRBJ1-3 | TRBV9 | few | TGTGCCAGCAGCGAGGGGGCGGGGGTAACTGGAAACACCATATATTTT | CASSEGAGVTGNTIYF
TRBD1 | TRBJ2-1 | TRBV9 | few | TGTGCCAGCAGCGTAGTCGGACAGGGGTACAATGAGCAGTTCTTC | CASSVVGQGYNEQFF
NA | TRBJ1-1 | TRBV18 | NA | TGTGCCAGCTCACCATCGGGACGGCAAATGAACACTGAAGCTTTCTTT | CASSPSGRQMNTEAFF
NA | TRBJ1-4 | TRBV3-1 | NA | TGTGCCAGCAGCCAAGAAGGTTATCGGTCTAATGAAAAACTGTTTTTT | CASSQEGYRSNEKLFF
NA | TRBJ2-1 | TRBV10-3 | many | TGTGCCATCAGTGAGTCCCGGGGGCGAAGTTACAATGAGCAGTTCTTC | CAISESRGRSYNEQFF
TRBD1 | TRBJ2-1 | TRBV20-1 | few | TGCAGTGCTACTCGTTACCGGGACAGGGGATTATACAATGAGCAGTTCTTC | CSATRYRDRGLYNEQFF
NA | TRBJ1-1 | TRBV7-9 | NA | TGTGCCAGCAGCCCCCTGCCGCCCGAAATTAGGGGCACTGAAGCTTTCTTT | CASSPLPPEIRGTEAFF
NA | TRBJ1-6 | TRBV30 | NA | TGTGCCTGGAGTGTACAAGGGGTCAAGAATTCACCCCTCCACTTT | CAWSVQGVKNSPLHF
TRBD2 | TRBJ2-5 | TRBV6-1 | many | TGTGCCAGCAGTGAAGTCCTAGCGGGAGGTGGAGAGACCCAGTACTTC | CASSEVLAGGGETQYF
NA | TRBJ2-1 | TRBV9 | few | TGTGCCAGCAGCGTTATCGCGGCCGGGCGCAATGAGCAGTTCTTC | CASSVIAAGRNEQFF
NA | TRBJ2-2 | TRBV18 | NA | TGTGCCAGCTCACCAAGGGGGTCGAGCACCGGGGAGCTGTTTTTT | CASSPRGSSTGELFF
NA | TRBJ2-3 | TRBV2 | many | TGTGCCAGCAGTGCTTTGCACCGGGCGGATACGCAGTATTTT | CASSALHRADTQYF
NA | TRBJ2-3 | TRBV7-8 | NA | TGTGCCAGCAGCTTGAGGGACTTAGCAGATACGCAGTATTTT | CASSLRDLADTQYF
NA | TRBJ1-2 | TRBV20-1 | few | TGCAGTGCTAGAGATCGAACGGGCTGGGGCTACACCTTC | CSARDRTGWGYTF
TRBD1 | TRBJ2-6 | TRBV7-9 | NA | TGTGCGAGCAGAGGGATGGTTCTTGGGACAGGGTTGTCCGCTGGGGCCAACGTCCTGACTTTC | CASRGMVLGTGLSAGANVLTF
TRBD2 | TRBJ2-2 | TRBV20-1 | NA | TGCAGTGCTAGAAGGGGAGGCGGGAGGGCCGGGGAGCTGTTTTTT | CSARRGGGRAGELFF
NA | TRBJ1-6 | TRBV20-1 | many | TGCAGTGCTAAGGACAGCCCCGGAACTTATAATTCACCCCTCCACTTT | CSAKDSPGTYNSPLHF
TRBD1 | TRBJ1-1 | TRBV18 | many | TGTGCCAGCTATCAAGGGGACAGTGAAGCTTTCTTT | CASYQGDSEAFF
NA | TRBJ1-2 | TRBV3-1 | NA | TGTGCCAGCAGCCATCGGGGGTCAGGAAACTATGGCTACACCTTC | CASSHRGSGNYGYTF
NA | TRBJ2-3 | TRBV3-1 | many | TGTGCCAGCAGCCAAGAGATTCGGTCCGTGGATACGCAGTATTTT | CASSQEIRSVDTQYF
NA | TRBJ2-2 | TRBV9 | many | TGTGCCAGCAGCGTAGGCCTGACGGGAGTGACCGGGGAGCTGTTTTTT | CASSVGLTGVTGELFF
NA | TRBJ1-6 | TRBV27 | few | TGTGCCAGCCGGGCCACAGGGTCTCGGAATTCACCCCTCCACTTT | CASRATGSRNSPLHF
NA | TRBJ2-5 | TRBV14 | many | TGTGCCAGCAGCCAACGGTACAGGGAGACCCAGTACTTC | CASSQRYRETQYF